The source of this T cell receptor (beta chain) is a study of Ad26.COV2.S vaccination and SARS-CoV-2 variants. Trimming shortened V by 3 bases and J by 5 bases, and 8 bases separated the two germline ends. From germline, CDR1 is DFQATT and CDR2 SNEGSKA (reference sequence). The CDR3 sequence is 12 residues long. Sequencing was performed with immunoSEQ multiplex PCR; in TCRdb, only in-frame clones are kept and a portion is missing. The table has 360,000 or so clones, 70% to 90% seen once. The treatment denotes: roughly 19 received Ad26.COV2.S at low or high dose, single or two shots; roughly 5 received placebo; per-sample allocation not given. The samples date from day 63 after the first vaccine or placebo injection.

This rearrangement joins TRBV20-1 to TRBJ2-1; the D call may be TRBD1 or TRBD2 (6 bases each). The receptor's source is a person between 18 and 65 years old who received the Ad26.COV2.S COVID-19 vaccine or a placebo. Here the sequenced sample was peripheral blood, taken in a trial of Ad26.COV2.S vaccine versus placebo. CDR3 nucleotides: TGCAGTGCTAGTCGGGGGCACAATGAGCAGTTCTTC. As protein: CSASRGHNEQFF.